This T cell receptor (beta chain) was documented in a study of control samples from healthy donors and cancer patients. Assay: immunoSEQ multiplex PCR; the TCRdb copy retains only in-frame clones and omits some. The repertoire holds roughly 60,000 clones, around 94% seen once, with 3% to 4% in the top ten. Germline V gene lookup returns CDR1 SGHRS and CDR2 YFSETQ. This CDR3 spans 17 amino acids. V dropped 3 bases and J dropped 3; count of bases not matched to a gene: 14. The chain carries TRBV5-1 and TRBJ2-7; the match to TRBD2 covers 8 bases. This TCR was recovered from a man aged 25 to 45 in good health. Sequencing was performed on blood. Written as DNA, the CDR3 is TGCGCCAGCAGCTATTCCCTTAGCGGGACGCCACACTACGAGCAGTACTTC. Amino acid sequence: CASSYSLSGTPHYEQYF.